This T cell receptor (beta chain) emerged from a study of T cell clonotyping in hematopoietic cell transplantation. Findings of the study overall: Recipient TCR diversity dropped after transplant; expanded clonotypes rose from day 30 to 180. Cells were unsorted, so CD4 and CD8 contributions were not separated.

In the case of this clone: What it binds is unknown.

The assay was immunoSEQ multiplex PCR, and TCRdb's table has in-frame clones only and misses some. Of about 16,000 clones detected, approximately 87% appear once; the ten largest clones hold under 3%. CDR3 length: 13 amino acids. The V segment lost 5 bases and the J segment 7 bases; nucleotides outside the gene matches: 3. CDR1 is SGHTA, CDR2 FQGNSA, per germline. The chain carries TRBV7-2 and TRBJ1-2; 11 positions agree with TRBD1. The origin of this receptor is a man aged 50-59 years in good health. Some clones in this sample may be carry-over from other donors' samples. Material for sequencing was peripheral blood mononuclear cells. CDR3 nucleotide sequence: TGTGCCAGCAGCCCAGGACAGGGGGCTGGCTACACCTTC. As protein: CASSPGQGAGYTF.